This TCR beta chain came from a study of blood T cells in healthy people across ages. Study-wide results and caveats: The study lacked donor CMV status, which possibly confounded expanded clonotype changes.

Together with a sample-barcoded 5' primer, a J-beta primer mix was included in a second PCR lasting about 6 to 11 cycles. Unique molecular identifiers of 12 random nucleotides labeled each cDNA. Each CDR3 protein is one row after TCRdb ran MiXCR on the 5' RACE reads. The sample lists around 790,000 distinct CDR3 sequences; under 45% were seen once. This CDR3 has 13 residues. The V gene end was trimmed by 3 bases and the J gene end by 5 bases; junction bases not matched to a gene: 2. CDR1 SGHNT and CDR2 YYREEE come from the germline V gene (reference sequence). This clonotype was observed at least ten times. Its antigen is undetermined.

The sequencing input was blood. The source of this sequence is a man aged 55 to 70 in good health. The V call is TRBV5-4, the J call TRBJ2-7; TRBD1 matches 10 bases. This CDR3 is CASSWGQGNEQYF. As DNA, the CDR3 is TGTGCCAGCAGCTGGGGACAGGGGAACGAGCAGTACTTC.